Below are 16 T cell receptor beta chains sequenced from a single sample in a study of beta chain features in type 1 diabetes. Findings and caveats of the study: People with Type 1 diabetes carried modestly yet significantly shorter TCRB CDR3s in all four CD4+ subsets.

Their antigens remain unidentified. Reverse transcribing all isolated RNA meant expressed TCRB transcripts were sequenced. Using immunoSEQ multiplex PCR, the repertoire was profiled, and TCRdb retains in-frame clones only, with some absent. The table lists over 150,000 clones, 10% of them singletons, with roughly 0.5% in the top ten. The specimen sequenced was central memory CD4+ T cells from blood. All receptors come from a man aged 25-45 years with type 1 diabetes.

The chain employs TRBV2 and TRBJ2-1; 12 nucleotides line up with TRBD2. The junction had 7 bases not matched to a gene; V was cut back by 3 bases and J by 7 bases. Germline CDR1 is SNHLY and CDR2 is FYNNEI. The length of the CDR3 is 16 residues. The CDR3 coding sequence is TGTGCCAGCAGTGAGAGGGCTAGCGGGGGGGGGAATGAGCAGTTCTTC. Translated: CASSERASGGGNEQFF.

This clone showed up just a few times. The gene calls are TRBV7-2 and TRBJ2-1, with 7 nucleotides matching TRBD2. The junction had 5 bases not matched to a gene; V was cut back by 6 bases and J by 3 bases. CDR3 length: 14 amino acids. Germline V CDR1 and CDR2: SGHTA, FQGNSA. This CDR3 is CASRSSGFYNEQFF. In DNA form, the CDR3 reads TGTGCCAGCAGATCTAGCGGATTCTACAATGAGCAGTTCTTC. Together with reference TRBV7-2 and TRBJ2-1, the CDR3 gives the full variable domain: GAGVSQSPSNKVTEKGKDVELRCDPISGHTALYWYRQSLGQGLEFLIYFQGNSAPDKSGLPSDRFSAERTGGSVSTLTIQRTQQEDSAVYLCASRSSGFYNEQFFGPGTRLTVL.

In this sample, this clone turned up many times. The chain joins TRBV11-2 to TRBJ2-5, with D unresolved. CDR3 length: 12 amino acids. V was shortened by 5 bases and J by 5 bases, with 9 bases between the two germline ends. Germline V gene sequence: CDR1 SGHAT, CDR2 FQNNGV. The CDR3 DNA is TGTGCCAGCAGCCCGACCGGGGAGACCCAGTACTTC. It encodes CASSPTGETQYF.

In its sample, this clone was seen a few times. The chain couples TRBV30 to TRBJ1-4, with D possibly TRBD1 on 6 matching bases. Trimming shortened V by 4 bases and J by 5 bases, and 14 bases separated the two germline ends. Germline-derived CDR1 and CDR2 are GTSNPN and SVGIG (reference sequence). The CDR3 length is 14 residues. The CDR3 bases are TGTGCCTGGAAGTCGTGGCAGGGGAATGAAAAACTGTTTTTT. Amino acid sequence: CAWKSWQGNEKLFF.

The table lists this clone with a few counts. V and J are TRBV30 and TRBJ2-3, with D tentatively TRBD1 (5 bases). This CDR3 region has 14 residues. V was clipped by 6 bases and J by 4 bases, with 17 bases between them. The germline CDR1 and CDR2 sequences are GTSNPN and SVGIG (reference sequence). CDR3 sequence: CACTQGNVADTQYF. CDR3 nucleotide sequence: TGTGCCTGCACCCAGGGAAATGTCGCAGATACGCAGTATTTT. The full variable domain, completed using reference TRBV30 and TRBJ2-3, is SQTIHQWPATLVQPVGSPLSLECTVEGTSNPNLYWYRQAAGRGLQLLFYSVGIGQISSEVPQNLSASRPQDRQFILSSKKLLLSDSGFYLCACTQGNVADTQYFGPGTRLTVL.

This clone was seen only a few times. The rearrangement links TRBV5-1 to TRBJ2-7; 9 bases match TRBD2. Germline V lookup: CDR1 SGHRS, CDR2 YFSETQ. Losses at the gene ends were 2 bases for V and 6 bases for J; bases not matched to a gene: 6. The CDR3 is made up of 14 amino acids. The CDR3 loop reads CASSFGLASGEQYF. DNA for the CDR3: TGCGCCAGCAGCTTCGGACTAGCGTCCGGCGAGCAGTACTTC.

This clone was counted between two and nine times. The chain recombines TRBV6-5 with TRBJ2-7; unclear D gene. The germline CDR1 and CDR2 sequences are MNHEY and SVGAGI. V was pared by 5 bases and J by 2 bases, with 7 bases between. The CDR3 sequence is 12 residues long. Here the CDR3 DNA reads TGTGCCAGCAGTACAACAGCCTACGAGCAGTACTTC. Translation gives CASSTTAYEQYF.

This chain joins TRBV6-5 and TRBJ2-7, with a weak D call TRBD1 (5 bases). The V and J ends lost 2 bases and 0 bases respectively, with 11 bases between them. The CDR3 has 15 residues. Per germline, CDR1 MNHEY and CDR2 SVGAGI. In nucleotides, the CDR3 is TGTGCCAGCAGTTACGGGGCCTTCAGCTCCTACGAGCAGTACTTC. Translating it yields CASSYGAFSSYEQYF.

This clone appeared a few times. The chain is built from TRBV28 and TRBJ1-2; D is undetermined. Trimming removed 5 bases at V and 10 bases at J, with 11 bases between. This CDR3 contains 11 residues. Germline V lookup: CDR1 MDHEN, CDR2 SYDVKM. CDR3 protein: CASSNRADYTF. In DNA form, the CDR3 reads TGTGCCAGCAGTAATAGAGCCGACTACACCTTC.

This clone came up a few times. This chain uses TRBV19 with TRBJ2-6, with D possibly TRBD2 on 6 matching bases. There are 16 residues in the CDR3. Germline lookup yields CDR1 LNHDA and CDR2 SQIVND (reference sequence). V was cut by 6 bases and J by 0 bases, with 12 bases left in between. CDR3 sequence: CASSRGRNSGANVLTF. The CDR3 DNA is TGTGCCAGTAGCCGGGGGAGGAACTCTGGGGCCAACGTCCTGACTTTC.

The chain recombines TRBV30 with TRBJ1-4; D uncertain. The CDR3 is made up of 14 amino acids. V dropped 0 bases and J dropped 7 bases, with 12 bases sitting between them. Germline V gene data show CDR1 as GTSNPN and CDR2 as SVGIG (reference sequence). The CDR3 bases are TGTGCCTGGAGTGTTGGCGGGGATGGTGAAAAACTGTTTTTT. Translating gives CAWSVGGDGEKLFF.

The V call is TRBV6-6, the J call TRBJ2-7, with TRBD2 identical over 10 bases. Trimming took 0 bases from V and 5 from J; bases not matched to a gene: 7. The CDR3 consists of 16 residues. The V gene's germline CDR1 is MNHNY and CDR2 SVGAGI (reference sequence). CDR3 protein: CASSYSSTSGYDEQYF. The CDR3 nucleotides are TGTGCCAGCAGTTACTCGTCGACTAGCGGGTACGACGAGCAGTACTTC.

J is TRBJ1-2 and V is TRBV7-3; 9 bases align to TRBD1. This CDR3 is 15 amino acids long. Per germline, CDR1 SGHTA and CDR2 FQGTGA. The ends lost 5 bases at V and 4 bases at J; junction bases unmatched: 8. CDR3 sequence reads: CASSPVGTGSYGYTF. The CDR3, as DNA: TGTGCCAGCAGCCCTGTTGGGACAGGGAGCTATGGCTACACCTTC.

This chain uses TRBV2 with TRBJ1-2; D not resolved. Per germline, CDR1 SNHLY and CDR2 FYNNEI. V lost 4 bases, J lost 7 bases, and 19 bases lay in between. The length of the CDR3 is 15 residues. In DNA form, the CDR3 reads TGTGCCAGCAGTGCCAACGCCGGGTCCCTCGCTGGCTACACCTTC. Its translation: CASSANAGSLAGYTF. Filled out from reference TRBV2 and TRBJ1-2, the complete variable domain reads EPEVTQTPSHQVTQMGQEVILRCVPISNHLYFYWYRQILGQKVEFLVSFYNNEISEKSEIFDDQFSVERPDGSNFTLKIRSTKLEDSAMYFCASSANAGSLAGYTFGSGTRLTVV.

This clone was detected only a few times. This chain connects TRBV6-1 to TRBJ2-5; 7 positions match TRBD1. Germline values: CDR1 MNHNS, CDR2 SASEGT. This CDR3 has 13 residues. V shed 6 bases, J shed 2 bases, and the junction held 3 bases outside the gene matches. This CDR3 reads CASSGQAQETQYF. The CDR3 DNA is TGTGCCAGCAGCGGACAGGCTCAAGAGACCCAGTACTTC.

V and J are TRBV29-1 and TRBJ1-4, with no clear D. With 6 bases removed from V and 0 bases from J, the gap between germline ends came to 8 bases. This CDR3 region has 13 residues. Germline CDR1 SQVTM, CDR2 ANQGSEA. CDR3: CSVSRATNEKLFF. CDR3 nucleotide sequence: TGCAGCGTGTCGCGAGCAACTAATGAAAAACTGTTTTTT.